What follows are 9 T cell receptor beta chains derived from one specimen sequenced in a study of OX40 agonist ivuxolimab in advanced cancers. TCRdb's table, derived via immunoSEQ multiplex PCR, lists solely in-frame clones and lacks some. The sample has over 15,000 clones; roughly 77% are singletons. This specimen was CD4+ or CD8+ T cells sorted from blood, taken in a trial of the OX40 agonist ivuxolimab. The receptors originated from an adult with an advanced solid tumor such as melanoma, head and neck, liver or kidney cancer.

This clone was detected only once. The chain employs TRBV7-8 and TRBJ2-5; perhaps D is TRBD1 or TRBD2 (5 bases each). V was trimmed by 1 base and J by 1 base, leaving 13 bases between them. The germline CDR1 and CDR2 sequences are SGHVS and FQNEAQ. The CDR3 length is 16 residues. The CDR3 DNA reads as TGTGCCAGCAGCTTAGAGGGGTTGGGGGTCCAAGAGACCCAGTACTTC. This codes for CASSLEGLGVQETQYF.

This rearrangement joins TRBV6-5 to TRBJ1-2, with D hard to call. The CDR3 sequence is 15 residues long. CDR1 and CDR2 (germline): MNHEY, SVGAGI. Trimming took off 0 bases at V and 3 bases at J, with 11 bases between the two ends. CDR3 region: CASSYSIDNYYGYTF. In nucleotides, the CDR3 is TGTGCCAGCAGTTACTCTATAGACAATTACTATGGCTACACCTTC.

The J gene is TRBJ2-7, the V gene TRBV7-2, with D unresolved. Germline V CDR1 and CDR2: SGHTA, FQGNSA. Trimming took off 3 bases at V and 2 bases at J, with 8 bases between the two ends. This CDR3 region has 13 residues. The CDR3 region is CASSFDVTYEQYF. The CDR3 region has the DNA TGTGCCAGCAGCTTCGACGTCACCTACGAGCAGTACTTC.

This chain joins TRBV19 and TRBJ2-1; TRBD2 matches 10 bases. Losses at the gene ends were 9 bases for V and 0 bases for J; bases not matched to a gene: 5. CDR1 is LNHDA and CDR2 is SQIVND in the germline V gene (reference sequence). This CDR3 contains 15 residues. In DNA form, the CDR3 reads TGTGCCAGCGGACTAGCGGCAAGCTCCTACAATGAGCAGTTCTTC. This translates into CASGLAASSYNEQFF.

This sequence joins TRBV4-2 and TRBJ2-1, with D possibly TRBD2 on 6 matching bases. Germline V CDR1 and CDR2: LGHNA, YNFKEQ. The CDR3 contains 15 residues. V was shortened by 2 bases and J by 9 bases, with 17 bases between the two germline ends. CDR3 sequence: CASSQQEGIKVEQFF. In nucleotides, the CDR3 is TGTGCCAGCAGCCAACAGGAGGGGATTAAGGTTGAGCAGTTCTTC.

CDR3 in amino acids: CASRKDTTYEQYF. CDR3 coding DNA: TGTGCCAGCAGGAAAGACACCACCTACGAGCAGTACTTC. The V and J genes are TRBV14 and TRBJ2-7, with D hard to call. The CDR3 length is 13 residues. The germline gives CDR1 SGHDN, CDR2 FVKESK. V lost 6 bases and J lost 2, with 11 bases in between.

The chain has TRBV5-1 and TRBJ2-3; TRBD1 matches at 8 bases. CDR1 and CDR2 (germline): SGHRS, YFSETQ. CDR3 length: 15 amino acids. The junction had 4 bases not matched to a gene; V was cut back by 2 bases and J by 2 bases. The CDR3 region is CASSFTTGDTDTQYF. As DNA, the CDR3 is TGCGCCAGCAGCTTTACGACAGGGGACACAGATACGCAGTATTTT.

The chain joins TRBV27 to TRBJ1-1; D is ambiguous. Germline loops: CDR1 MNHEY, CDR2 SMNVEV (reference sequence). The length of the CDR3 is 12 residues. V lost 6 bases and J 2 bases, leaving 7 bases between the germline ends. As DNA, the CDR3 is TGTGCCAGCAGGCGGATCAACACTGAAGCTTTCTTT. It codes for CASRRINTEAFF.

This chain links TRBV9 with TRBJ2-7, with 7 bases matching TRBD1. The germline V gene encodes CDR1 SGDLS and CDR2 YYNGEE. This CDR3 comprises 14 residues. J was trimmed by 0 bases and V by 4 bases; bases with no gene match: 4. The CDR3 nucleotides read TGTGCCAGCAGCCCGGGACAGTCCTCCTACGAGCAGTACTTC. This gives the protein CASSPGQSSYEQYF.